The sample holds a few counts of the clone carrying this TCR beta chain. Antigen: not known. This entry is derived from a study of cytomegalovirus exposure and HLA in healthy donors. Study summary: The same platform used for the approximately 700 first-cohort repertoires was also used for the 120 or so validation repertoires, as a later analysis reported.

The study drew the donors from its approximately 110-subject validation cohort, separate from the approximately 700-subject first cohort. The ends lost 3 bases at V and 2 bases at J; junction bases unmatched: 2. The V gene's germline CDR1 is MRHNA and CDR2 SNTAGT. The CDR3 spans 16 residues. General study points: First-cohort TCR clusters were later found to tend to co-occur in the 90 to 150 validation repertoires. Generally TCR sequences proved uncommon, though certain public TCRs appeared in numerous donors.

Profiling relied on immunoSEQ multiplex PCR, and the TCRdb table lists in-frame clones only, not all of them. The profile shows approximately 150,000 clones, approximately 86% of them singletons. This receptor was identified in a young man in good health and CMV-seropositive. This chain connects TRBV6-4 to TRBJ2-3; 13 bases are a match to TRBD2. Sample: PBMCs. The CDR3 reads CASSEGTSGVTDTQYF. Here the CDR3 DNA reads TGTGCCAGCAGTGAAGGGACTAGCGGGGTCACAGATACGCAGTATTTT.